Listed below are T cell receptor beta chains from one sample, sequenced in a study of identical twins. Each CDR3 protein is one row after TCRdb ran MiXCR on the 5' RACE reads. The sample includes 1.5 million or so distinct CDR3 sequences, more than 30% of them seen just once. The sequencing sample was made of cord blood. These receptors all come from a newborn girl in good health. CDR3s include the opening cysteine and the closing phenylalanine or tryptophan. A D gene is named only where the DNA matches it firmly. The listing skips clone size in some rows; elsewhere it reads once, few, many or a size class.

D: TRBD1
size: few
V: TRBV5-1
J: TRBJ1-1
CDR3: CASTATGGSTEAFF
DNA: TGCGCCAGCACAGCTACAGGGGGGAGCACTGAAGCTTTCTTT

D: TRBD1
size: few
V: TRBV28
J: TRBJ1-3
CDR3: CASSPWTGEGNTIYF
DNA: TGTGCCAGCAGTCCGTGGACAGGGGAGGGAAACACCATATATTTT

D: .
size: few
V: TRBV27
J: TRBJ2-1
CDR3: CASNRWGDNNEQFF
DNA: TGTGCCAGCAATCGTTGGGGGGACAACAATGAGCAGTTCTTC

D: .
size: .
V: TRBV20-1
J: TRBJ1-6
CDR3: CSARPPAGNSPLHF
DNA: TGCAGTGCTAGACCCCCGGCGGGTAATTCACCCCTCCACTTT

D: .
size: .
V: TRBV15
J: TRBJ1-4
CDR3: CATSRESRRGEKLFF
DNA: TGTGCCACCAGCAGAGAGAGCAGGCGAGGGGAAAAACTGTTTTTT

D: TRBD2
size: few
V: TRBV28
J: TRBJ2-5
CDR3: CASGKAGGLQETQYF
DNA: TGTGCCAGCGGAAAAGCGGGAGGGCTCCAAGAGACCCAGTACTTC

D: TRBD1
size: few
V: TRBV28
J: TRBJ2-7
CDR3: CASSPIRQGWASYEQYF
DNA: TGTGCCAGCAGTCCGATCCGACAGGGATGGGCCTCCTACGAGCAGTACTTC

D: .
size: few
V: TRBV20-1
J: TRBJ2-3
CDR3: CSASHGGTDTQYF
DNA: TGCAGTGCTAGCCATGGAGGCACAGATACGCAGTATTTT

D: .
size: few
V: TRBV20-1
J: TRBJ2-3
CDR3: CSATNPRAGTSTDTQYF
DNA: TGCAGTGCTACCAACCCTCGCGCGGGGACTAGCACAGATACGCAGTATTTT

D: TRBD1
size: few
V: TRBV28
J: TRBJ1-2
CDR3: CASRTPGQGYYGYTF
DNA: TGTGCCAGCAGGACCCCGGGACAGGGCTACTATGGCTACACCTTC

D: .
size: .
V: TRBV29-1
J: TRBJ2-5
CDR3: CSVVMAETQYF
DNA: TGCAGCGTTGTAATGGCCGAGACCCAGTACTTC

D: TRBD2
size: few
V: TRBV28
J: TRBJ2-7
CDR3: CASSFGGDDYEQYF
DNA: TGTGCCAGCAGTTTTGGGGGGGACGACTACGAGCAGTACTTC

D: .
size: .
V: TRBV28
J: TRBJ2-6
CDR3: CASSLWSPDSGANVLTF
DNA: TGTGCCAGCAGTTTATGGTCTCCGGACTCTGGGGCCAACGTCCTGACTTTC

D: TRBD1
size: few
V: TRBV29-1
J: TRBJ1-4
CDR3: CSGTGTGSEKLFF
DNA: TGCAGCGGGACCGGGACAGGGAGTGAAAAACTGTTTTTT

D: TRBD1
size: .
V: TRBV5-1
J: TRBJ2-3
CDR3: CASSPTGGPSTDTQYF
DNA: TGCGCCAGCAGCCCGACAGGGGGCCCCAGCACAGATACGCAGTATTTT

D: .
size: once
V: TRBV27
J: TRBJ2-7
CDR3: CASRSFLLYEQYF
DNA: TGTGCCAGCAGATCCTTCCTCCTCTACGAGCAGTACTTC

D: .
size: few
V: TRBV12-3/TRBV12-4
J: TRBJ1-2
CDR3: CASSFRGNSGYTF
DNA: TGTGCCAGCAGTTTTAGGGGGAACTCCGGCTACACCTTC

D: .
size: .
V: TRBV2
J: TRBJ2-1
CDR3: CASPEGGDYNEQFF
DNA: TGTGCCAGCCCTGAGGGAGGAGACTACAATGAGCAGTTCTTC

D: .
size: many
V: TRBV20-1
J: TRBJ2-7
CDR3: CSVQDSVVHEQYF
DNA: TGCAGTGTTCAAGACAGTGTGGTTCACGAGCAGTACTTC

D: TRBD2
size: .
V: TRBV10-3
J: TRBJ2-1
CDR3: CAISETSSGRASNEQFF
DNA: TGTGCCATCAGTGAGACCTCTAGCGGGAGGGCCTCTAATGAGCAGTTCTTC

D: .
size: .
V: TRBV9
J: TRBJ1-1
CDR3: CASSTRGGTEAFF
DNA: TGTGCCAGCAGCACCCGAGGGGGAACTGAAGCTTTCTTT

D: .
size: .
V: TRBV12-3/TRBV12-4
J: TRBJ2-1
CDR3: CASTPGRGSYNEQFF
DNA: TGTGCCAGCACTCCCGGCCGGGGCTCCTACAATGAGCAGTTCTTC

D: TRBD2
size: once
V: TRBV12-3/TRBV12-4
J: TRBJ2-1
CDR3: CASSLLGGRALNEQFF
DNA: TGTGCCAGCAGTTTGTTGGGCGGGAGGGCCCTCAATGAGCAGTTCTTC

D: .
size: .
V: TRBV6-6
J: TRBJ1-2
CDR3: CASSYSRDIVPYGYTF
DNA: TGTGCCAGCAGTTACTCCCGGGACATTGTCCCCTATGGCTACACCTTC

D: TRBD2
size: few
V: TRBV20-1
J: TRBJ2-1
CDR3: CTGAGGLYNEQFF
DNA: TGCACCGGTGCGGGAGGCCTTTACAATGAGCAGTTCTTC

D: .
size: .
V: TRBV20-1
J: TRBJ2-2
CDR3: CSASSPENTGELFF
DNA: TGCAGTGCAAGCTCCCCTGAGAACACCGGGGAGCTGTTTTTT

D: .
size: many
V: TRBV7-2
J: TRBJ1-2
CDR3: CASSFSSNYGYTF
DNA: TGTGCCAGCAGTTTTTCTTCTAACTATGGCTACACCTTC

D: .
size: .
V: TRBV15
J: TRBJ1-6
CDR3: CATSRVPGRSPLHF
DNA: TGTGCCACCAGCAGAGTTCCAGGGCGTTCACCCCTCCACTTT

D: .
size: .
V: TRBV20-1
J: TRBJ2-7
CDR3: CSARDTTASYEQYF
DNA: TGCAGTGCTAGAGATACTACGGCCTCCTACGAGCAGTACTTC

D: TRBD1
size: .
V: TRBV6-1
J: TRBJ2-1
CDR3: CASLDRVWYEQFF
DNA: TGTGCCAGCCTGGACAGGGTTTGGTATGAGCAGTTCTTC

D: TRBD2
size: .
V: TRBV29-1
J: TRBJ2-1
CDR3: CSVRLAGDYNEQFF
DNA: TGCAGCGTCAGACTAGCGGGGGATTACAATGAGCAGTTCTTC

D: .
size: few
V: TRBV6-1
J: TRBJ2-7
CDR3: CASSEVGSRYEQYF
DNA: TGTGCCAGCAGTGAAGTGGGATCGCGATACGAGCAGTACTTC

D: .
size: .
V: TRBV4-2
J: TRBJ2-5
CDR3: CASSHGGMGETQYF
DNA: TGTGCCAGCAGCCATGGGGGCATGGGAGAGACCCAGTACTTC

D: .
size: .
V: TRBV2
J: TRBJ1-2
CDR3: CASIFDSAVGYTF
DNA: TGTGCCAGCATCTTCGACAGTGCCGTGGGCTACACCTTC

D: .
size: few
V: TRBV6-6
J: TRBJ2-7
CDR3: CASAGGGYEQYF
DNA: TGTGCCAGCGCTGGGGGCGGCTACGAGCAGTACTTC

D: .
size: few
V: TRBV7-9
J: TRBJ2-5
CDR3: CASSLAALWTNLQETQYF
DNA: TGTGCCAGCAGCTTAGCGGCCCTTTGGACGAACCTCCAGGAGACCCAGTACTTC

D: .
size: .
V: TRBV2
J: TRBJ1-1
CDR3: CASSERVQVGRTEAFF
DNA: TGTGCCAGCAGTGAAAGGGTACAGGTAGGAAGGACTGAAGCTTTCTTT

D: .
size: few
V: TRBV3-1
J: TRBJ2-4
CDR3: CASSPGTLLTKNIQYF
DNA: TGTGCCAGCAGCCCCGGGACACTCTTGACCAAAAACATTCAGTACTTC

D: .
size: .
V: TRBV4-2
J: TRBJ2-2
CDR3: CASSQDQARVGELFF
DNA: TGTGCCAGCAGCCAAGATCAGGCTAGGGTCGGGGAGCTGTTTTTT

D: TRBD2
size: .
V: TRBV3-1
J: TRBJ2-7
CDR3: CASSKTRLAGGYNEQYF
DNA: TGTGCCAGCAGTAAAACTCGACTAGCGGGGGGGTACAATGAGCAGTACTTC

D: .
size: once
V: TRBV6-5
J: TRBJ1-4
CDR3: CASSYLGKANEKLFF
DNA: TGTGCCAGCAGTTACCTAGGCAAGGCTAATGAAAAACTGTTTTTT

D: TRBD1
size: .
V: TRBV2
J: TRBJ1-4
CDR3: CASSDRDRGHEKLFF
DNA: TGTGCCAGCAGTGACCGGGACAGGGGCCATGAAAAACTGTTTTTT

D: .
size: .
V: TRBV12-3/TRBV12-4
J: TRBJ2-5
CDR3: CASSSDWVGREQYF
DNA: TGTGCCAGCAGTTCCGACTGGGTTGGAAGGGAGCAGTACTTC

D: TRBD1
size: many
V: TRBV5-1
J: TRBJ2-1
CDR3: CASSLGTGDNEQFF
DNA: TGCGCCAGCAGCTTGGGGACAGGGGACAATGAGCAGTTCTTC

D: TRBD2
size: .
V: TRBV12-5
J: TRBJ2-3
CDR3: CASGPPAGGSDTQYF
DNA: TGTGCTAGTGGTCCCCCAGCGGGAGGGTCAGATACGCAGTATTTT

D: TRBD1
size: few
V: TRBV29-1
J: TRBJ1-2
CDR3: CSVNGQGDNYGYTF
DNA: TGCAGCGTTAACGGACAGGGGGATAACTATGGCTACACCTTC

D: .
size: once
V: TRBV3-1
J: TRBJ2-1
CDR3: CASSQGPGLAYNEQFF
DNA: TGTGCCAGCAGCCAAGGCCCCGGTCTAGCGTACAATGAGCAGTTCTTC

D: TRBD2
size: .
V: TRBV7-2
J: TRBJ2-1
CDR3: CASSLPKLAGGHNEQFF
DNA: TGTGCCAGCAGCTTACCCAAACTAGCGGGGGGCCACAATGAGCAGTTCTTC

D: .
size: .
V: TRBV12-3/TRBV12-4
J: TRBJ2-1
CDR3: CASSLAEDSGGRSSYNEQFF
DNA: TGTGCCAGCAGTTTAGCCGAGGACAGTGGAGGTCGGAGCTCCTACAATGAGCAGTTCTTC

D: .
size: .
V: TRBV10-3
J: TRBJ2-1
CDR3: CAISESGGRSDEQFF
DNA: TGTGCCATCAGTGAGTCGGGGGGGCGGAGTGATGAGCAGTTCTTC

D: TRBD2
size: few
V: TRBV20-1
J: TRBJ2-7
CDR3: CSARVLAGRSSYEQYF
DNA: TGCAGTGCTAGAGTACTAGCGGGGAGGAGCTCCTACGAGCAGTACTTC

D: TRBD1
size: few
V: TRBV20-1
J: TRBJ1-5
CDR3: CSASPQGVSNQPQHF
DNA: TGCAGTGCTAGTCCTCAGGGGGTGAGCAATCAGCCCCAGCATTTT

D: TRBD2
size: .
V: TRBV6-5
J: TRBJ2-1
CDR3: CASSYFPSGRRGEQFF
DNA: TGTGCCAGCAGTTACTTCCCTAGCGGGCGGAGAGGGGAGCAGTTCTTC

D: TRBD1
size: few
V: TRBV7-2
J: TRBJ2-7
CDR3: CASSLTGSSYNEQYF
DNA: TGTGCCAGCAGCTTGACAGGGAGCTCCTACAATGAGCAGTACTTC